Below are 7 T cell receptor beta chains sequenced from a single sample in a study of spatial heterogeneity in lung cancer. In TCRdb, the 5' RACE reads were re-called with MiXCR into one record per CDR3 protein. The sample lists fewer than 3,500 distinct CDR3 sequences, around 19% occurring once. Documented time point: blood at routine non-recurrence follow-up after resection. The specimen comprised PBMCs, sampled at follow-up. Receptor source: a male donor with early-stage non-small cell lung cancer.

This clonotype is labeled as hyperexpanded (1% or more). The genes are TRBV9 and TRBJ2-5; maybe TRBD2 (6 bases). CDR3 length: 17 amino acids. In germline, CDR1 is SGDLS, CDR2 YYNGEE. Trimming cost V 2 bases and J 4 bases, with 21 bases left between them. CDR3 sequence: CASSVRRGGPVGETQYF. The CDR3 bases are TGTGCCAGCAGCGTTCGGAGGGGTGGACCAGTGGGAGAGACCCAGTACTTC. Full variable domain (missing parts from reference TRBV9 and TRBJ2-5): DSGVTQTPKHLITATGQRVTLRCSPRSGDLSVYWYQQSLDQGLQFLIQYYNGEERAKGNILERFSAQQFPDLHSELNLSSLELGDSALYFCASSVRRGGPVGETQYFGPGTRLLVL.

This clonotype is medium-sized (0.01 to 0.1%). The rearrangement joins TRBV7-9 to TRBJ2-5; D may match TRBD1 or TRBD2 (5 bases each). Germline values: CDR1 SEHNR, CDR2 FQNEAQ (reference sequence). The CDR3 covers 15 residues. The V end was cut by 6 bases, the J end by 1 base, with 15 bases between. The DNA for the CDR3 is TGTGCCAGCAGACCAACACGGGGCTCCCAAGAGACCCAGTACTTC. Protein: CASRPTRGSQETQYF.

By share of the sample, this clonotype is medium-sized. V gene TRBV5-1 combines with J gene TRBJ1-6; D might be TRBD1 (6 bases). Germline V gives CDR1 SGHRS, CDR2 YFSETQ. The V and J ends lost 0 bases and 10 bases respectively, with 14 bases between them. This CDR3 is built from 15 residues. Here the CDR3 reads CASSLGGGPRSPLHF. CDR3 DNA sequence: TGCGCCAGCAGCTTGGGGGGGGGGCCGAGATCACCCCTCCACTTT.

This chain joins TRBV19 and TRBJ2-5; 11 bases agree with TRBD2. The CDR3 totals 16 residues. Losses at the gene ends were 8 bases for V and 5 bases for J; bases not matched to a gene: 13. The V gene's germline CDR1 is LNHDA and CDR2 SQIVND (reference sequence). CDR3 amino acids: CASSQYSGGARETQYF. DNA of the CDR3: TGTGCCAGTTCCCAATATAGCGGGGGGGCCAGGGAGACCCAGTACTTC.

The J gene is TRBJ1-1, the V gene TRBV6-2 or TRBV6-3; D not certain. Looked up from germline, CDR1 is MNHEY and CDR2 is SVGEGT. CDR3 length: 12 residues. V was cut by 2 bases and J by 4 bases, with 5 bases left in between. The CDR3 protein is CASSYGRTEAFF. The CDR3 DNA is TGTGCCAGCAGTTACGGGCGCACTGAAGCTTTCTTT.

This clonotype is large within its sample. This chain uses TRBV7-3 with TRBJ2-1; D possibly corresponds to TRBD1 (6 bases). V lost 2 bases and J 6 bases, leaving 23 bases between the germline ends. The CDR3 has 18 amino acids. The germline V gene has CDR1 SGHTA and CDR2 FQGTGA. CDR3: CASSLSTVGTPLGNEQFF. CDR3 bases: TGTGCCAGCAGCTTATCCACGGTCGGGACACCGCTCGGCAATGAGCAGTTCTTC. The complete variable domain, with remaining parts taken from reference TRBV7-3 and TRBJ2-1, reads GAGVSQTPSNKVTEKGKYVELRCDPISGHTALYWYRQSLGQGPEFLIYFQGTGAADDSGLPNDRFFAVRPEGSVSTLKIQRTERGDSAVYLCASSLSTVGTPLGNEQFFGPGTRLTVL.

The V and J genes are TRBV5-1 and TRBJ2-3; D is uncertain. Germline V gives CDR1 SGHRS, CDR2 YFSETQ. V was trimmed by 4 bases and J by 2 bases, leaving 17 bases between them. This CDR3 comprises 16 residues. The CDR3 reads CASSIRGVKATDTQYF. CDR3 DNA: TGCGCCAGCAGCATAAGAGGAGTAAAGGCCACAGATACGCAGTATTTT.